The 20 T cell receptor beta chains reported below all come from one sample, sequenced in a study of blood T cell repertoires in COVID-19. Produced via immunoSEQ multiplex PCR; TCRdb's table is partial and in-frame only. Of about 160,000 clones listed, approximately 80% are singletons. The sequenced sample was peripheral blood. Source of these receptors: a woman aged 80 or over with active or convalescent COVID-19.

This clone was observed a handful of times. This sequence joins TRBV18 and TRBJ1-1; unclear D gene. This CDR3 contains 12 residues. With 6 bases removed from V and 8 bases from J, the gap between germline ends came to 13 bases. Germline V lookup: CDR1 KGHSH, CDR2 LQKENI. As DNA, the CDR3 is TGTGCCAGCTCCCCCAACAGCAACGAAGCTTTCTTT. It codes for CASSPNSNEAFF.

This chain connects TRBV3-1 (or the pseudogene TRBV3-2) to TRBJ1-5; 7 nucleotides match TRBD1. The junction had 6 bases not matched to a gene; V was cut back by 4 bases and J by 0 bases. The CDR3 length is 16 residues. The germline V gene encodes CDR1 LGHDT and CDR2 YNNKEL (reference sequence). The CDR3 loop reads CASSPDRPLSNQPQHF. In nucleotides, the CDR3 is TGTGCCAGCAGCCCGGACAGGCCCCTTAGCAATCAGCCCCAGCATTTT.

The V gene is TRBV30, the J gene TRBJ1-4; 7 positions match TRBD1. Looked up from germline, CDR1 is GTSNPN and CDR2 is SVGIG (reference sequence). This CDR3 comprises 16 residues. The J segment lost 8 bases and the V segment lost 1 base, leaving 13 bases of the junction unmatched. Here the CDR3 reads CAWSASRDRGWEKLFF. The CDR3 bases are TGTGCCTGGAGTGCTTCCCGGGACAGAGGGTGGGAAAAACTGTTTTTT.

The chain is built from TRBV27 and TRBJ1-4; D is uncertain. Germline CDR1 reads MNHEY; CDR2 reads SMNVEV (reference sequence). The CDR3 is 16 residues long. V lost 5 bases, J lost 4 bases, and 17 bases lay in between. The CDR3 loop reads CASSPLVTLRNEKLFF. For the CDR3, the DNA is TGTGCCAGCAGTCCCCTCGTGACACTGCGTAATGAAAAACTGTTTTTT.

CDR3 residues: CASSISSGGNEQYF. CDR3 in DNA: TGTGCCAGCAGCATTTCGAGTGGCGGGAACGAGCAGTACTTC. V gene TRBV5-5 combines with J gene TRBJ2-7; a weak D match, TRBD2 (6 bases). V lost 4 bases and J 5 bases, leaving 16 bases between the germline ends. Germline V gene data show CDR1 as SGHKS and CDR2 as YYEKEE (reference sequence). The CDR3 is made up of 14 amino acids.

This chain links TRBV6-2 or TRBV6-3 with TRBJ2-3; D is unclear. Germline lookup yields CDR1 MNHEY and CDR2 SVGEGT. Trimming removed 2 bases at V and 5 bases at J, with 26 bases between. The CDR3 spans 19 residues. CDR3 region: CASSYPTMGPAPLLDTQYF. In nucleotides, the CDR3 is TGTGCCAGCAGTTACCCGACGATGGGCCCGGCTCCTCTTTTAGATACGCAGTATTTT.

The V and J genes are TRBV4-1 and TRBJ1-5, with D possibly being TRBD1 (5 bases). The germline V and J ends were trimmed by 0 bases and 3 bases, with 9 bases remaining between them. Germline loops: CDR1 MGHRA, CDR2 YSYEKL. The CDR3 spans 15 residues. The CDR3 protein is CASSQDQGFNQPQHF. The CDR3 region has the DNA TGCGCCAGCAGCCAAGATCAGGGATTCAATCAGCCCCAGCATTTT.

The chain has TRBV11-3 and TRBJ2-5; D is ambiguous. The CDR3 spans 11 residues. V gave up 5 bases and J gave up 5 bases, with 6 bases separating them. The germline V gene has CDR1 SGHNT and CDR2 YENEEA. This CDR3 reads CASSRGETQYF. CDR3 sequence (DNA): TGTGCCAGCAGCCGCGGTGAGACCCAGTACTTC.

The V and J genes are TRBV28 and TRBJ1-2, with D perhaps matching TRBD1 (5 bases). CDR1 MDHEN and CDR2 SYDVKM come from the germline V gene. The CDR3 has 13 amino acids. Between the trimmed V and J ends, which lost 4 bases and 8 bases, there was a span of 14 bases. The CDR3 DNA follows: TGTGCCAGCAGTTATGGGCAGGGTAAAGGCTACACCTTC. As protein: CASSYGQGKGYTF.

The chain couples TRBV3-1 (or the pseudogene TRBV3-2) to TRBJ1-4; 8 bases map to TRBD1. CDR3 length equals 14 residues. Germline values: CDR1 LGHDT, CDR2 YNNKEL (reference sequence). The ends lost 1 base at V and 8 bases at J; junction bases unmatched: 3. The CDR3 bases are TGTGCCAGCAGCCAAGGGGACAGGAACGAAAAACTGTTTTTT. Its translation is CASSQGDRNEKLFF.

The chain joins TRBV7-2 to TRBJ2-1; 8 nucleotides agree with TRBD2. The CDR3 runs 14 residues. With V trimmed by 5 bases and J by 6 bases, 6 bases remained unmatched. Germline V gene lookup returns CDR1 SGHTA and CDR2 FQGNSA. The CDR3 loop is CASSPGTRGNEQFF. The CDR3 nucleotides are TGTGCCAGCAGCCCCGGGACTAGGGGCAATGAGCAGTTCTTC.

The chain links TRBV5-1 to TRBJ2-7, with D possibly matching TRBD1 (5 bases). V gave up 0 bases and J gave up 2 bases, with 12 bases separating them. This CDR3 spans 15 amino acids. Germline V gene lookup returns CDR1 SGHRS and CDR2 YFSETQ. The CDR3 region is CASSLEQVRPYEQYF. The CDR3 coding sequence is TGCGCCAGCAGCTTGGAACAGGTACGGCCCTACGAGCAGTACTTC. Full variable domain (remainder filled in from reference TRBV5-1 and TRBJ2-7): KAGVTQTPRYLIKTRGQQVTLSCSPISGHRSVSWYQQTPGQGLQFLFEYFSETQRNKGNFPGRFSGRQFSNSRSEMNVSTLELGDSALYLCASSLEQVRPYEQYFGPGTRLTVT.

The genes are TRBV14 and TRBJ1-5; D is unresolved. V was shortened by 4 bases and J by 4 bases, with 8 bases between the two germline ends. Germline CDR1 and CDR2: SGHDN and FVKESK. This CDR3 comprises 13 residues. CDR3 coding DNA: TGTGCCAGCAGCCCGGCAGGAAATCAGCCCCAGCATTTT. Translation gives CASSPAGNQPQHF.

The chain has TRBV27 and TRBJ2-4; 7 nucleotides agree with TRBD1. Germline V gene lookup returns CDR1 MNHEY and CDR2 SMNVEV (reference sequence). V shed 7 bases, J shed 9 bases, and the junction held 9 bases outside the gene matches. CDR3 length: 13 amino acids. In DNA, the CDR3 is TGTGCCAGCACCGGGACAGCTCAGGGCATTCAGTACTTC. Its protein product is CASTGTAQGIQYF.

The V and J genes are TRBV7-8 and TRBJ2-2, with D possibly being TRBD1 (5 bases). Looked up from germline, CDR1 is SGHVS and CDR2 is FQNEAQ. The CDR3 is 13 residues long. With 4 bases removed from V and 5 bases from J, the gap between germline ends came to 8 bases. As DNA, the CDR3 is TGTGCCAGCAGCTCGCGGACAACCGGGGAGCTGTTTTTT. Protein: CASSSRTTGELFF.

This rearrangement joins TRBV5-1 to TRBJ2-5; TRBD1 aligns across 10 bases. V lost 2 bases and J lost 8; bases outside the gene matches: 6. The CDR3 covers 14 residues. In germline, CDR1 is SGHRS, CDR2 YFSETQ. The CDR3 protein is CASSFGTGEPTQYF. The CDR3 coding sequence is TGCGCCAGCAGCTTTGGGACAGGGGAGCCCACCCAGTACTTC. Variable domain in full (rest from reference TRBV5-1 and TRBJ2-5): KAGVTQTPRYLIKTRGQQVTLSCSPISGHRSVSWYQQTPGQGLQFLFEYFSETQRNKGNFPGRFSGRQFSNSRSEMNVSTLELGDSALYLCASSFGTGEPTQYFGPGTRLLVL.

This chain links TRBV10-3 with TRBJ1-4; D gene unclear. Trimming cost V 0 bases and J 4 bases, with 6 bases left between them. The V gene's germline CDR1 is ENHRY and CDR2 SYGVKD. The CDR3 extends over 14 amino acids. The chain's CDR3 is CAISESRGNEKLFF. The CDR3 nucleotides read TGTGCCATCAGTGAGTCGAGAGGTAATGAAAAACTGTTTTTT.

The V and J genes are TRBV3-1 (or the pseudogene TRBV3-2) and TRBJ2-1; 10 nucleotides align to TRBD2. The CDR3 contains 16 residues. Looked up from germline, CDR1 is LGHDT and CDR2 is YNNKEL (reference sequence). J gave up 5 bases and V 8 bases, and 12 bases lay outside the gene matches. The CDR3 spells CASSFLGLAIHNEQFF. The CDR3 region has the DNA TGTGCCAGCTCTTTCCTGGGACTAGCGATCCACAATGAGCAGTTCTTC.

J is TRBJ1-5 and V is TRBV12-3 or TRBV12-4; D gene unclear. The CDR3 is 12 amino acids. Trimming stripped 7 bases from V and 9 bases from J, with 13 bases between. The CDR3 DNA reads TGTGCCAGCACCACGGAGAGGAGGCCCCAGCATTTT. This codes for CASTTERRPQHF.

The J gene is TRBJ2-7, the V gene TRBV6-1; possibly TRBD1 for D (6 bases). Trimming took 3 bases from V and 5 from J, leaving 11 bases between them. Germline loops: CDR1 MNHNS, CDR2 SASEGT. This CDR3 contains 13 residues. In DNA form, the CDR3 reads TGTGCCAGCAGTGAGGAACAGGGCGACGAGCAGTACTTC. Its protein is CASSEEQGDEQYF.